This TCR beta chain came from a study of blood T cell repertoires in COVID-19. Across the whole study: COVID-19 samples from acute and convalescent phases originated in the United States, Italy and Spain.

The assay was immunoSEQ multiplex PCR, and TCRdb's table has in-frame clones only and misses some. The sample lists fewer than 120,000 clones; roughly 82% were seen once. The CDR3 is made up of 15 amino acids. Germline CDR1 SGHNT, CDR2 YYREEE (reference sequence). V lost 1 base and J 10 bases, leaving 15 bases between the germline ends. The TCR sequence derives from a woman in her sixties with acute or convalescent COVID-19. The rearrangement uses TRBV5-4 and TRBJ1-6; possibly TRBD1 for D (5 bases). Sequencing was carried out using peripheral blood. This CDR3 is CASSLPGRGKSPLHF. The CDR3 DNA sequence: TGTGCCAGCAGCTTGCCTGGGAGGGGCAAATCACCCCTCCACTTT.